The source of this TCR beta chain is a study of OX40 agonist ivuxolimab in advanced cancers. The overall study: Patients receiving dose escalation had hepatocellular carcinoma, melanoma, renal cell or head and neck cancer. One patient with hepatocellular carcinoma and two with cutaneous melanoma, three in all, had partial responses. Age averaged approximately 60 years (range roughly 23 to 90), and roughly 82% were male.

Profiling relied on immunoSEQ multiplex PCR, and the TCRdb table lists in-frame clones only, not all of them. The data hold about 66,000 clones, with about 90% observed a single time. Study-level points and caveats: At doses 0.1 to 3.0 mg/kg, CD4+ and CD8+ clones expanded.

The table lists this clone with a few counts. What it binds is not known. Germline assignment: CDR1 LNHNV and CDR2 YYDKDF (reference sequence). CDR3 length equals 16 residues. The V end was cut by 0 bases, the J end by 0 bases, with 12 bases between. Sequenced here: CD4+ or CD8+ T cells sorted from blood, sampled in a trial of the OX40 agonist ivuxolimab. This chain joins TRBV15 and TRBJ2-7; perhaps TRBD2 as D (5 bases). This receptor was identified in an adult with an advanced solid tumor such as melanoma, head and neck, liver or kidney cancer. The CDR3: CATSRDWRQASYEQYF. CDR3 DNA: TGTGCCACCAGCAGAGACTGGAGGCAGGCCTCCTACGAGCAGTACTTC.